This TCR beta chain comes out of a study of shared T cell receptors in the human thymus. Method: immunoSEQ multiplex PCR; TCRdb's copy keeps in-frame clones and lacks some. Of just under 550,000 clones listed, around 82% are singletons. The sample also formed part of further work on human thymus T cells. This second study says: Related research described thymic repertoires that were highly overlapping among unrelated individuals.

Input material: thymocytes. The receptor was isolated from a boy less than two years old with a congenital heart defect.

The CDR3 nucleotides are TGCGCCAGCGCCTATGGTGTGGGAGGGGGGAATGAGCAGTTCTTC. It specifies CASAYGVGGGNEQFF. The chain has TRBV4-3 and TRBJ2-1; weak D call: TRBD2 (7 bases). Between the trimmed V and J ends, which lost 8 bases and 7 bases, there was a span of 21 bases. Germline CDR1 is LGHNA and CDR2 is YSLEER. The CDR3 runs 15 residues.